These T cell receptor beta chains were read from a single sample in a study of T cell changes during pregnancy in multiple sclerosis. Measured with immunoSEQ multiplex PCR; TCRdb has only the in-frame clones, and not every one. Altogether fewer than 110,000 clones are present, almost 95% being singletons, with the ten largest covering roughly 0.93%. Material: peripheral blood, obtained after pregnancy. All receptors come from a female donor with multiple sclerosis, enrolled in a pregnancy study. The conserved cysteine and the conserved F or W are not part of the CDR3 here.

v_gene	j_gene	CDR3aa
TRBV5-5	TRBJ1-1	ASSLRGRENTEAF
TRBV7-9	TRBJ1-2	ASSSQDRVYGYT
TRBV27	TRBJ1-4	ASSLVQPDRGRVANEKLF
TRBV2	TRBJ2-3	ASRSDTGGTDTQY
TRBV30	TRBJ2-7	AWRTSGSLYEQY
TRBV7-2	TRBJ1-2	ASSRRQSLPYGYT
TRBV18	TRBJ2-2	ASSPRRANTGELF
TRBV7-2	TRBJ1-5	ASSFSGGYNQPQH
TRBV7-2	TRBJ2-7	ASSLGGTVAYEQY
TRBV2	TRBJ2-5	ASRGFGVGIPGQETQY
TRBV7-2	TRBJ1-4	ASSPTAFAATNEKLF
TRBV7-6	TRBJ1-1	ASSSPRGGAGGNTEAF
TRBV2	TRBJ1-6	ASILSGQGRPLH
TRBV5-1	TRBJ2-1	ASSSVVAGPYNEQF
TRBV6-4	TRBJ2-3	ASILNGGADTDTQY
TRBV13	TRBJ2-7	ASSLRKLVEGSYEQY
TRBV2	TRBJ1-2	ASSDWARQGVFEDYGYT
TRBV19	TRBJ1-2	ASSIDRSYGYT
TRBV30	TRBJ1-1	AWALGGVGNTEAF
TRBV21-1	TRBJ2-2	ASSPCTYFANTGELF
TRBV20-1	TRBJ1-4	SARTGHGSI
TRBV25-1	TRBJ2-7	ASNPTGISYEQY
TRBV15	TRBJ2-4	ASGRQGQNIQY
TRBV2	TRBJ2-5	ASRRTTSSQETQY
TRBV6-1	TRBJ1-5	ASSERGFNQPQH
TRBV21-1	TRBJ2-7	ASSKHSGGAYEQY
TRBV28	TRBJ1-1	ASSLGTGAGDTEAF
TRBV9	TRBJ2-1	ASSATAGSSRDEQF
TRBV28	TRBJ1-5	ASRILERTHQPQH
TRBV5-1	TRBJ1-2	ASSFDSSYGYT
TRBV4-3	TRBJ1-2	ASSQDRETGLIGGYT
TRBV7-9	TRBJ2-1	ASSVSGSSYNEQF
TRBV5-1	TRBJ2-7	ASSLDGGWYEQY
TRBV4-2	TRBJ1-5	ASSQDPRGSNQPQH
TRBV11-2	TRBJ1-3	ASSHGQGDTIY
TRBV28	TRBJ2-1	ASSPLSFNEQF
TRBV28	TRBJ1-2	ASEQGALGGYT
TRBV4-2	TRBJ2-5	ASSPGEELRETQY
TRBV11-2	TRBJ2-3	ASSFLSAGRDTQY
TRBV7-6	TRBJ2-1	ASSLDPGGAGGSNEQF
TRBV7-3	TRBJ1-3	ASSLRGRGNTIY
TRBV7-6	TRBJ2-5	ASSFRTTQETQY
TRBV27	TRBJ1-1	ASREGTQGTEAF
TRBV6-1	TRBJ1-4	ASCVGAREKLF
TRBV19	TRBJ1-2	ASSIVGPRGYGYT